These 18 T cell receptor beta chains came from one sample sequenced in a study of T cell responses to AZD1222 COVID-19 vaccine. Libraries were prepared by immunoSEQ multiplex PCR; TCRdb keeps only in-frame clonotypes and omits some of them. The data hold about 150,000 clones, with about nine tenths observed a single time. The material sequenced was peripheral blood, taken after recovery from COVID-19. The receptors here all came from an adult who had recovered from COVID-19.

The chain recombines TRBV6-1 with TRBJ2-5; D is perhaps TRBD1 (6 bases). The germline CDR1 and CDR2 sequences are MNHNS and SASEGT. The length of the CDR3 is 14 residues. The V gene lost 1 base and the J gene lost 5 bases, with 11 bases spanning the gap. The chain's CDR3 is CASSEDRVRETQYF. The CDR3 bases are TGTGCCAGCAGTGAAGACAGGGTGAGGGAGACCCAGTACTTC.

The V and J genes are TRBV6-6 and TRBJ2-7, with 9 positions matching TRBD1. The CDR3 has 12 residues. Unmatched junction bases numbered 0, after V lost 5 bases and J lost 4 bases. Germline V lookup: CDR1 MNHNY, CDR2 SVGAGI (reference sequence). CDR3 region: CASSDRGYEQYF. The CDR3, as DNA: TGTGCCAGCAGTGACAGGGGGTACGAGCAGTACTTC.

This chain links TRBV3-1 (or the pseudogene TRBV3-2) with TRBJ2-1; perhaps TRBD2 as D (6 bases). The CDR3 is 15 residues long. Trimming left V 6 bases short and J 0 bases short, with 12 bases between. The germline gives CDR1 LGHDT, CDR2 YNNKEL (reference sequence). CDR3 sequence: CASRPGTHSYNEQFF. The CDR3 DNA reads TGTGCCAGCAGACCCGGGACTCACTCCTACAATGAGCAGTTCTTC.

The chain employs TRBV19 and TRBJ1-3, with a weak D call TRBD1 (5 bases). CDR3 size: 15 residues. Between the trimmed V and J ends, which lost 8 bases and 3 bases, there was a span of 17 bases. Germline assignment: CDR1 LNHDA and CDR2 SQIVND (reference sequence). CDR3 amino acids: CASHGGRSGGNTIYF. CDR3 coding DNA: TGTGCCAGTCATGGGGGTCGCAGTGGTGGAAACACCATATATTTT.

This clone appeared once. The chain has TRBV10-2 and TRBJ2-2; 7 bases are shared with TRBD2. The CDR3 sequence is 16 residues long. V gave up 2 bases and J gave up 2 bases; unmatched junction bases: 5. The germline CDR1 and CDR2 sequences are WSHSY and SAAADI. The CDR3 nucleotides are TGCGCCAGCAGTGAGCGGTTAGCGGGCAACACCGGGGAGCTGTTTTTT. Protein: CASSERLAGNTGELFF.

Written as DNA, the CDR3 is TGTGCCAGCAGCCTTTATGGGGCGGGACAAGAGACCCAGTACTTC. It encodes CASSLYGAGQETQYF. The J gene is TRBJ2-5, the V gene TRBV28; maybe TRBD2 (6 bases). The V gene lost 6 bases and the J gene lost 2 bases, with 16 bases spanning the gap. The germline V gene has CDR1 MDHEN and CDR2 SYDVKM. This CDR3 is built from 15 residues.

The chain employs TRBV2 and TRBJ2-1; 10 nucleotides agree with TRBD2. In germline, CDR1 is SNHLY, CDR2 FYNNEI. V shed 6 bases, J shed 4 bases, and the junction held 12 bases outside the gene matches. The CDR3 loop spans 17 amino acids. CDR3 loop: CASSYSPLAGVYNEQFF. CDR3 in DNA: TGTGCCAGCAGCTACAGTCCTCTAGCGGGGGTTTACAATGAGCAGTTCTTC.

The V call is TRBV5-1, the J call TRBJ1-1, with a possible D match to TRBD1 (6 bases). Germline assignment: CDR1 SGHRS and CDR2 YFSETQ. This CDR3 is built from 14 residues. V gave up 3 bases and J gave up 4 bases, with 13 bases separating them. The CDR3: CASSSLGGRTEAFF. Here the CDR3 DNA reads TGCGCCAGCAGCTCCCTTGGGGGGCGCACTGAAGCTTTCTTT. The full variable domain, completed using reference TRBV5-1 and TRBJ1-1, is KAGVTQTPRYLIKTRGQQVTLSCSPISGHRSVSWYQQTPGQGLQFLFEYFSETQRNKGNFPGRFSGRQFSNSRSEMNVSTLELGDSALYLCASSSLGGRTEAFFGQGTRLTVV.

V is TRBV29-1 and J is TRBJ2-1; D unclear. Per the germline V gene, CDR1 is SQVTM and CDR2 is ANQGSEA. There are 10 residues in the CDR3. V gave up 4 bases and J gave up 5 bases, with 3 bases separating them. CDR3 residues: CSVVHNEQFF. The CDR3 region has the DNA TGCAGCGTTGTACACAATGAGCAGTTCTTC.

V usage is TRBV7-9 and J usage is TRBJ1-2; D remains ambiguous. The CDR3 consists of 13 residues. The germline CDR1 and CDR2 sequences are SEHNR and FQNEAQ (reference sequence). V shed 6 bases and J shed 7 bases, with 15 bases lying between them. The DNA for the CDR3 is TGTGCCAGCAGTCCAGAACCCCTACGTGGCTACACCTTC. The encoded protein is CASSPEPLRGYTF.

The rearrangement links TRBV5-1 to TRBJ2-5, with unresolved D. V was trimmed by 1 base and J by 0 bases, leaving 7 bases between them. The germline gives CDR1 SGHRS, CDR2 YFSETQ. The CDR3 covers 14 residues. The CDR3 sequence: CASSLSRYQETQYF. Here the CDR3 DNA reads TGCGCCAGCAGCTTGTCGCGGTACCAAGAGACCCAGTACTTC.

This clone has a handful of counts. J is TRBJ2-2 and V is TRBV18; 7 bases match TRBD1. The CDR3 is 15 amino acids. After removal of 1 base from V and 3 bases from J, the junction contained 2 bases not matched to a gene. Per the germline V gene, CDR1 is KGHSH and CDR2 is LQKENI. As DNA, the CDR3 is TGTGCCAGCTCACCACGGGACAGAGACACCGGGGAGCTGTTTTTT. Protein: CASSPRDRDTGELFF. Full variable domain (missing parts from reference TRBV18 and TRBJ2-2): NAGVMQNPRHLVRRRGQEARLRCSPMKGHSHVYWYRQLPEEGLKFMVYLQKENIIDESGMPKERFSAEFPKEGPSILRIQQVVRGDSAAYFCASSPRDRDTGELFFGEGSRLTVL.

The CDR3 DNA reads as TGTGCCAGCAGTGACCGGGTTGGGCCCCAGCATTTT. Amino acid sequence: CASSDRVGPQHF. The gene calls are TRBV2 and TRBJ1-5; D gene ambiguous. This CDR3 has 12 residues. The V gene's germline CDR1 is SNHLY and CDR2 FYNNEI. V dropped 3 bases and J dropped 9 bases, with 9 bases sitting between them.

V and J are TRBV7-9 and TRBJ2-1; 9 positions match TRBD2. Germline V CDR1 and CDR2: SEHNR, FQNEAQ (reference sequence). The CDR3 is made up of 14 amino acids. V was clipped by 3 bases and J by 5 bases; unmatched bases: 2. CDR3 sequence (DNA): TGTGCCAGCAGCTTTAGCGGGGGAGACAATGAGCAGTTCTTC. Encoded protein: CASSFSGGDNEQFF.

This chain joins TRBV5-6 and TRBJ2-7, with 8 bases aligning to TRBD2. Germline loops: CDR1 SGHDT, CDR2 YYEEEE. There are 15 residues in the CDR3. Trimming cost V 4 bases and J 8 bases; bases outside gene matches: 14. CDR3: CASSLGLGPIDKQYF. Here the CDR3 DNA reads TGTGCCAGCAGCCTGGGACTAGGACCCATTGACAAGCAGTACTTC.

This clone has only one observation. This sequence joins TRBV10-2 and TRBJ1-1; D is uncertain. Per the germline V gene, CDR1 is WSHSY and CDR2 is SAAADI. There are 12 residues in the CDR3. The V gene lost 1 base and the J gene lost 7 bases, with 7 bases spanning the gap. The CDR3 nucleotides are TGCGCCAGCAGTGAGTTCGGGCTTGAAGCTTTCTTT. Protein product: CASSEFGLEAFF.

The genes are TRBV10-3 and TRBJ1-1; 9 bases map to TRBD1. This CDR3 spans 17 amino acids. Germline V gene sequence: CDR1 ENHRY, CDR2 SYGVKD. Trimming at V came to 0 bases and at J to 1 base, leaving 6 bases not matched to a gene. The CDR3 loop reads CAISESPGQGSNTEAFF. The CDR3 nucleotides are TGTGCCATCAGTGAGTCCCCGGGACAGGGATCGAACACTGAAGCTTTCTTT.

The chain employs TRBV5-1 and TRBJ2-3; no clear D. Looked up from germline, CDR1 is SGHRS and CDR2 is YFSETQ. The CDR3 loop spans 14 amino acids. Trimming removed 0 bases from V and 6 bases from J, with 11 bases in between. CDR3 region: CASSLDFLGDTQYF. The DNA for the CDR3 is TGCGCCAGCAGCTTGGACTTCCTAGGGGATACGCAGTATTTT.